Below are 7 T cell receptor beta chains sequenced from a single sample in a study of human T cells and chemical hapten exposure. TCRdb re-called the RACE reads through MiXCR, storing one row per CDR3 protein. The sample includes approximately 370,000 distinct CDR3 sequences, around 5% of them seen just once. Time point specified: pre-sensitization, week 0. The treatment here: therapeutic diphenylcyclopropenone sensitization with weekly scalp DPC. Sequencing was performed on whole blood, taken in connection with sensitization to the hapten diphenylcyclopropenone (DPC). The receptors here all came from a woman aged 18 to 35 with alopecia areata. Some clones in this sample may be carry-over from other donors' samples.

The chain recombines TRBV14 with TRBJ2-7, with 9 bases matching TRBD2. V lost 4 bases and J lost 7; bases outside the gene matches: 8. From germline, CDR1 is SGHDN and CDR2 FVKESK. The CDR3 length is 14 residues. CDR3 protein: CASSRIAGEKEQYF. CDR3 DNA sequence: TGTGCCAGCAGCCGCATAGCGGGGGAAAAAGAGCAGTACTTC.

This clonotype was detected a few times. The chain links TRBV6-2 or TRBV6-3 to TRBJ1-4; no reliable D call. V was clipped by 2 bases and J by 7 bases, with 17 bases between them. There are 16 residues in the CDR3. CDR1 is MNHEY and CDR2 is SVGEGT in the germline V gene. CDR3 amino acids: CASSYHHGVGAEKLFF. The DNA of the CDR3 is TGTGCCAGCAGTTACCATCACGGGGTCGGCGCTGAAAAACTGTTTTTT.

The rearrangement links TRBV4-2 to TRBJ1-1; no definite D call. CDR1 and CDR2 from the germline V gene are LGHNA and YNFKEQ. There are 13 residues in the CDR3. V shed 2 bases and J shed 5 bases, with 9 bases lying between them. The CDR3 is CASSQNVGTEAFF. CDR3 nucleotides: TGTGCCAGCAGCCAAAACGTAGGGACTGAAGCTTTCTTT.

This clonotype has at least ten counts. The CDR3 DNA reads as TGTGCCAGCAGGAACGGGGTTCAAAACACAGATACGCAGTATTTT. This translates into CASRNGVQNTDTQYF. The chain is built from TRBV7-9 and TRBJ2-3, with D maybe TRBD2 (5 bases). Trimming pared 6 bases from V and 2 bases from J, leaving 15 bases between. The germline V gene has CDR1 SEHNR and CDR2 FQNEAQ (reference sequence). The CDR3 length is 15 residues.

The J gene is TRBJ1-6, the V gene TRBV5-4; possibly TRBD1 for D (6 bases). The CDR3 covers 16 residues. From germline, CDR1 is SGHNT and CDR2 YYREEE (reference sequence). Deletions cut 4 bases from V and 4 bases from J, with 15 bases between. DNA for the CDR3: TGTGCCAGCAGCCCAACCAGGGGATTTTATAATTCACCCCTCCACTTT. Encoded protein: CASSPTRGFYNSPLHF.

This clonotype was seen a few times. The rearrangement uses TRBV6-5 and TRBJ2-7, with 8 nucleotides matching TRBD1. This CDR3 is built from 15 residues. V shed 5 bases and J 0 bases; nucleotides not matched to a gene: 6. The germline V gene encodes CDR1 MNHEY and CDR2 SVGAGI. The CDR3 region is CASSETGGSSYEQYF. The DNA for the CDR3 is TGTGCCAGCAGTGAAACAGGGGGGAGCTCCTACGAGCAGTACTTC.

This clonotype was counted at least ten times. This chain uses TRBV27 with TRBJ1-2; D gene uncertain. With 6 bases removed from V and 7 bases from J, the gap between germline ends came to 15 bases. In germline, CDR1 is MNHEY, CDR2 SMNVEV (reference sequence). The CDR3 runs 13 residues. In DNA, the CDR3 is TGTGCCAGCAGACCAACCCCCTACGGTGGCTACACCTTC. Protein: CASRPTPYGGYTF.